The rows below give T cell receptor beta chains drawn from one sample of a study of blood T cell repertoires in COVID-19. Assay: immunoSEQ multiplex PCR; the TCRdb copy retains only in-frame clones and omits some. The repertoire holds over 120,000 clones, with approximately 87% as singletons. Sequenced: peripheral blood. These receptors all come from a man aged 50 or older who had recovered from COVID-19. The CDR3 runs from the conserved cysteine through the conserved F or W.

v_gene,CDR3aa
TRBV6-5,CACQSRVEEKLFF
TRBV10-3,CATGGDSGVSHEQFF
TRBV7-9,CASSFQGTGELFF
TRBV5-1,CASSSPASGGNSYEQYF
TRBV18,CASSPPSQTYEQYF
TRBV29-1,CSVDTQSGSYSTDTQYF
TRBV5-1,CASSLGGGGEKLFF
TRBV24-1,CATQDGGGRDTQYF
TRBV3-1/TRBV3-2,CASSQQRGNYGYTF
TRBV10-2,CASSAAGTSDTQYF